Sequencing of this T cell receptor beta chain was carried out in a study of blood T cell repertoires in COVID-19. Study background: Italy, Spain and the United States were the sources of the convalescent and acute COVID-19 samples. T cells, B-cell-depleted T cells, or PBMCs provided the cDNA or gDNA that served as material.

In the original workflow: Reference gene primer amplification yielded estimated nucleated cell counts. Here immunoSEQ multiplex PCR was the method, and the copy in TCRdb shows in-frame clones only, minus some. V and J calls plus clone size are reproduced from that table; the DNA served to infer D and trimming. The data hold a few hundred thousand clones, with approximately 80% observed a single time. This TCR was sampled from a human donor in a cohort sampled during active COVID-19. Specimen: peripheral blood.

The CDR3 region is CARPGQSNQPQHF. CDR3 bases: TGTGCCAGACCAGGACAGTCCAATCAGCCCCAGCATTTT. The chain combines TRBV5-3 with TRBJ1-5; TRBD1 might be the D (6 bases). TRBV5-3 is identified as an open reading frame with a role that is uncertain. Trimming stripped 7 bases from V and 3 bases from J, with 11 bases between. This CDR3 contains 13 residues.